The present TCR beta chain was sequenced within a study of T cell repertoires in ileal Crohn's disease. TCRB immunosequencing input was about 520 nanograms of biopsy DNA per sample. Profiling relied on immunoSEQ multiplex PCR, and the TCRdb table lists in-frame clones only, not all of them. The sample shows some 5,100 clones, under 85% of them seen only once. This CDR3 is built from 15 residues. CDR1 and CDR2 (germline): MRHNA, SNTAGT. Trimming took off 8 bases at V and 4 bases at J, with 17 bases between the two ends. The chain has TRBV6-4 and TRBJ2-2; D may be TRBD2 (5 bases). The source of this sequence is an adult with Crohn's disease. Material: ileal tissue. The CDR3 coding sequence is TGTGCCAGCCGCCTGGGGAGTGGGTCCACCGGGGAGCTGTTTTTT. This encodes CASRLGSGSTGELFF.